This T cell receptor (beta chain) was identified during a study of shared T cell receptors in the human thymus. CDR1 is SGHVT, CDR2 SQSDAQ, per germline. The CDR3 totals 11 residues, both ends included. Using immunoSEQ multiplex PCR, the repertoire was profiled, and TCRdb retains in-frame clones only, with some absent. The sample carries hundreds of thousands of clones, approximately 95% recorded once. In the case of this clone: It is likely a read error, because the conserved phenylalanine at the end of the CDR3 is missing. The limits of the CDR3 on the DNA are not certain, so only TCRdb's listed CDR3 is given.

This receptor was identified in a human donor. The V call is TRBV7-4, the J call TRBJ2-7; the table assigns TRBD1, which was not confirmed against the DNA. The sample consisted of thymocytes. This CDR3 is CASSSRQTGRL.